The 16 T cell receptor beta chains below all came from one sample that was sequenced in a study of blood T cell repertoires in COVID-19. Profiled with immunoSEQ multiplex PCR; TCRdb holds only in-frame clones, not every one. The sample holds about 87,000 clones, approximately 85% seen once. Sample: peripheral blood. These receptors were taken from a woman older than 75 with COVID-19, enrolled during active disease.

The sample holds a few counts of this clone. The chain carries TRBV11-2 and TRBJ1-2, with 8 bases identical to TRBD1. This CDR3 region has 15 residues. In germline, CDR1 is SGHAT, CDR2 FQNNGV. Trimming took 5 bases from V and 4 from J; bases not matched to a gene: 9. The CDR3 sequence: CASSHPGQGAYGYTF. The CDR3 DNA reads TGTGCCAGCAGCCACCCCGGCCAGGGGGCCTATGGCTACACCTTC.

The CDR3: CASSLGWGGTDTQYF. CDR3 nucleotide sequence: TGTGCCAGCAGCTTGGGATGGGGTGGGACTGATACGCAGTATTTT. The chain carries TRBV11-2 and TRBJ2-3, with D perhaps matching TRBD2 (6 bases). The CDR3 loop spans 15 amino acids. In germline, CDR1 is SGHAT, CDR2 FQNNGV. V was cut by 3 bases and J by 6 bases, with 16 bases left in between.

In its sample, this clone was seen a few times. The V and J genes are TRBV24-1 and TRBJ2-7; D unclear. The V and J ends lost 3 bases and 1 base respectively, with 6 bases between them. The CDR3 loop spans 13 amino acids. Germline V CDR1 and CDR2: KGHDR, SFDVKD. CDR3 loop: CATSDSRSYEQYF. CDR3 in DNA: TGTGCCACCAGTGATAGCCGATCCTACGAGCAGTACTTC.

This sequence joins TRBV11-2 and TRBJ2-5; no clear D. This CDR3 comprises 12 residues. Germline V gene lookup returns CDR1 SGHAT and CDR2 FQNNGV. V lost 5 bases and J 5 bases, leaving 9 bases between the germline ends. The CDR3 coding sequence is TGTGCCAGCAGCCCCCTCGGTGAGACCCAGTACTTC. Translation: CASSPLGETQYF.

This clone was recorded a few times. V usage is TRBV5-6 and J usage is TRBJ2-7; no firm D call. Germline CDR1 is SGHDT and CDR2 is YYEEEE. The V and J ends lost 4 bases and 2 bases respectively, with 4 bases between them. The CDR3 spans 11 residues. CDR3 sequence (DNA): TGTGCCAGCAGCCTCGCCTACGAGCAGTACTTC. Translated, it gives CASSLAYEQYF.

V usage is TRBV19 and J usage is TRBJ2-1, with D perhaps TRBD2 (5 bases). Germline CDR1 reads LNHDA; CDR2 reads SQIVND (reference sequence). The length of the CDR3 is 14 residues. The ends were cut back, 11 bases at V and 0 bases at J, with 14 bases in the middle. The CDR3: CAGYRDYSYNEQFF. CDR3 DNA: TGTGCCGGGTACCGGGATTACTCCTACAATGAGCAGTTCTTC.

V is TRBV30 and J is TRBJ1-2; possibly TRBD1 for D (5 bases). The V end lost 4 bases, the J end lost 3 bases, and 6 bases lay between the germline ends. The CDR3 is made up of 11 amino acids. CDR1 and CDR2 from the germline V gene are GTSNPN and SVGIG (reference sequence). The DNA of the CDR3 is TGTGCCTGGACAGGGTACTATGGCTACACCTTC. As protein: CAWTGYYGYTF.

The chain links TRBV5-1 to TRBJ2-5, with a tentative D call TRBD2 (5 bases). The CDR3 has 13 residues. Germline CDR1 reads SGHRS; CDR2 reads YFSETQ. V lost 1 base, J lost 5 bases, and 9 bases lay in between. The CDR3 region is CASSLTSPETQYF. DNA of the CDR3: TGCGCCAGCAGCTTGACTAGTCCGGAGACCCAGTACTTC.

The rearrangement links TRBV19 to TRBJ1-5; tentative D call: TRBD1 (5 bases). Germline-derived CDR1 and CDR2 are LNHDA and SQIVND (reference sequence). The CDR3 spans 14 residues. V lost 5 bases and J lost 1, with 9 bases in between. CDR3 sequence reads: CASSLRQSNQPQHF. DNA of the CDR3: TGTGCCAGTAGTTTACGACAGAGCAATCAGCCCCAGCATTTT.

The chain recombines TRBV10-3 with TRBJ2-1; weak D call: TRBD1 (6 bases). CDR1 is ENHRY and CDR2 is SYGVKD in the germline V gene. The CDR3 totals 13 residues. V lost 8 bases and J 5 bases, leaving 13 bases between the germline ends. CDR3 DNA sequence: TGTGCCATCCGATCGGACAGAAACAATGAGCAGTTCTTC. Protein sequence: CAIRSDRNNEQFF.

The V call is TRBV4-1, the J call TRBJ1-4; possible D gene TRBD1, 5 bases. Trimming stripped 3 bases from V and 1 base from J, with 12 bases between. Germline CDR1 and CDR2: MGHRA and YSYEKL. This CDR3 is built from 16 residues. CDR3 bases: TGCGCCAGCAGCCAGGGGCTAAAAGTAACTAATGAAAAACTGTTTTTT. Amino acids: CASSQGLKVTNEKLFF.

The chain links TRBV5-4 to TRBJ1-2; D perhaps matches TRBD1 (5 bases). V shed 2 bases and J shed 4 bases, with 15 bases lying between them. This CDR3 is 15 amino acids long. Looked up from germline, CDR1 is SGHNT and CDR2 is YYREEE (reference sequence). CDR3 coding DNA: TGTGCCAGCAGCTTTCCGACGGGGGGTTCCTATGGCTACACCTTC. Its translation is CASSFPTGGSYGYTF.

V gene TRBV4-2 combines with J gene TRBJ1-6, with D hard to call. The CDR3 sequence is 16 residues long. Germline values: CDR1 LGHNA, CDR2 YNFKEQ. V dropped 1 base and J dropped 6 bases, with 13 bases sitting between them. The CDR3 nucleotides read TGTGCCAGCAGCCAAGCTTTAGCAATTACTAATTCACCCCTCCACTTT. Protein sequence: CASSQALAITNSPLHF.

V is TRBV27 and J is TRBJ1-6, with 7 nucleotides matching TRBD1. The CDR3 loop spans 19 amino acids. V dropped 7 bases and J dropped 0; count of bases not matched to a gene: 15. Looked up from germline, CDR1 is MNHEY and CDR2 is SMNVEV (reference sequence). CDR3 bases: TGTGCCAGCACACAATTGAGGGGGACAGTGAGCTCCTATAATTCACCCCTCCACTTT. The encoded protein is CASTQLRGTVSSYNSPLHF.

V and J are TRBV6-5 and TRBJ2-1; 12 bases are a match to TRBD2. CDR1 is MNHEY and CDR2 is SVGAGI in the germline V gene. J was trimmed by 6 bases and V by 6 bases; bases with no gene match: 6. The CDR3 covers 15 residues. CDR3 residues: CASSTTSGRSNEQFF. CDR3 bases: TGTGCCAGCAGCACCACTAGCGGGAGGTCCAATGAGCAGTTCTTC.

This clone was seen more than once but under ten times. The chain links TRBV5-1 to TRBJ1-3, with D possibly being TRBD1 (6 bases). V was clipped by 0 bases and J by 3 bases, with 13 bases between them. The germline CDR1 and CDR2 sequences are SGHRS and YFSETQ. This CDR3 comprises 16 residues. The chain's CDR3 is CASSLAVGAVGNTIYF. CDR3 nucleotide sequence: TGCGCCAGCAGCTTGGCCGTGGGGGCGGTTGGAAACACCATATATTTT.